The 17 T cell receptor beta chains listed next were all sequenced from one sample in a study of beta chain features in type 1 diabetes (dated by TCRdb to about 2018). Libraries were constructed by the immunoSEQ multiplex PCR assay. The entire isolated RNA was reverse transcribed using the High Capacity cDNA Reverse Transcription Kit, and thus expressed TCRB transcripts were sequenced. In TCRdb, the immuneACCESS table is reduced to in-frame sequences with V and J assigned. These tables do not hold every clone; where another copy was compared, an unresolved V gene accounts for under half, and the others remain unexplained. The sample table shows 350,000 to 450,000 clones, and over 12% are seen once. The top ten clonotypes cover 0.019% of the sample. Sequenced input: naive CD4+ T cells from blood. The sample's cell subset or site, from its label and the paper: true naive CD4+ T cells. The receptors originated from a woman between 18 and 29 years old in good health.

The chain joins TRBV7-3 to TRBJ2-1, with 8 bases lining up with TRBD2. This CDR3 comprises 16 residues. J gave up 7 bases and V 0 bases, and 8 bases lay outside the gene matches. CDR1 is SGHTA and CDR2 is FQGTGA in the germline V gene. CDR3 in DNA: TGTGCCAGCAGCTTAACAGCGCTAGCGGGCTTAAATGAGCAGTTCTTC. Amino acid sequence: CASSLTALAGLNEQFF.

The chain uses TRBV5-4 and TRBJ1-4, with TRBD1 matching 9 bases. CDR1 and CDR2 (germline): SGHNT, YYREEE (reference sequence). This CDR3 comprises 15 residues. V shed 4 bases, J shed 8 bases, and the junction held 9 bases outside the gene matches. CDR3 amino acids: CASSPDRDRVEKLFF. For the CDR3, the DNA is TGTGCCAGCAGCCCGGACCGGGACAGGGTCGAAAAACTGTTTTTT.

The CDR3 DNA reads TGTGCCAGCAGCTTAAGAGGGAGGCCCCAAGAGACCCAGTACTTC. The encoded protein is CASSLRGRPQETQYF. The V call is TRBV7-9, the J call TRBJ2-5; D is possibly TRBD2 (6 bases). V lost 2 bases and J 1 base, leaving 11 bases between the germline ends. The CDR3 has 15 amino acids. The germline gives CDR1 SEHNR, CDR2 FQNEAQ (reference sequence).

The chain has TRBV28 and TRBJ2-3; D is perhaps TRBD2 (5 bases). The CDR3 runs 13 residues. Germline V gives CDR1 MDHEN, CDR2 SYDVKM. V was trimmed by 5 bases and J by 3 bases, leaving 9 bases between them. The CDR3 loop reads CASSLRGTDTQYF. In DNA form, the CDR3 reads TGTGCCAGCAGTCTCCGGGGAACAGATACGCAGTATTTT.

This chain uses TRBV9 with TRBJ2-5; 11 positions match TRBD2. Trimming cost V 4 bases and J 3 bases; bases outside gene matches: 5. Per germline, CDR1 SGDLS and CDR2 YYNGEE. The CDR3 spans 15 residues. The DNA for the CDR3 is TGTGCCAGCAGCTTACAGACTAGCGGGAAAGAGACCCAGTACTTC. It is translated as CASSLQTSGKETQYF.

The sample holds a few counts of this clone. This chain joins TRBV7-2 and TRBJ2-7, with a possible D match to TRBD1 (6 bases). Trimming took off 2 bases at V and 6 bases at J, with 17 bases between the two ends. Germline V CDR1 and CDR2: SGHTA, FQGNSA. CDR3 size: 15 residues. CDR3 DNA: TGTGCCAGCAGCTTACAGACGGGACCAGGGGTCGAGCAGTACTTC. As protein: CASSLQTGPGVEQYF.

V is TRBV18 and J is TRBJ2-1; D possibly corresponds to TRBD1 (5 bases). Trimming removed 4 bases at V and 0 bases at J, with 10 bases between. The CDR3 is made up of 15 amino acids. Germline V gene data show CDR1 as KGHSH and CDR2 as LQKENI. In DNA, the CDR3 is TGTGCCAGCTCACTACGACAGAGCTCCTACAATGAGCAGTTCTTC. This encodes CASSLRQSSYNEQFF.

V usage is TRBV30 and J usage is TRBJ2-2, with 8 bases matching TRBD1. The V gene's germline CDR1 is GTSNPN and CDR2 SVGIG (reference sequence). V lost 2 bases and J lost 5; bases outside the gene matches: 7. CDR3 size: 15 residues. CDR3 nucleotide sequence: TGTGCCTGGAGTTCCAGGGGGCTTTGGACCGGGGAGCTGTTTTTT. Translating gives CAWSSRGLWTGELFF.

This clone was counted a few times. This rearrangement joins TRBV2 to TRBJ2-1, with D possibly being TRBD1 (6 bases). The V gene lost 6 bases and the J gene lost 4 bases, with 16 bases spanning the gap. CDR1 is SNHLY, CDR2 FYNNEI, per germline. The CDR3 loop spans 15 amino acids. The CDR3 reads CASRGAGTSYNEQFF. The DNA for the CDR3 is TGTGCCAGCAGGGGCGCCGGGACATCTTACAATGAGCAGTTCTTC.

The chain couples TRBV28 to TRBJ2-3; TRBD2 agrees at 7 bases. After removal of 6 bases from V and 2 bases from J, the junction contained 11 bases not matched to a gene. The CDR3 runs to 16 residues. The germline CDR1 and CDR2 sequences are MDHEN and SYDVKM. The DNA for the CDR3 is TGTGCCAGCAGGGGGCCGGGGGGTGGTCTCACAGATACGCAGTATTTT. Translated, it gives CASRGPGGGLTDTQYF.

In its sample, this clone was seen a few times. V and J are TRBV28 and TRBJ1-5; D is perhaps TRBD1 (5 bases). Germline V gene data show CDR1 as MDHEN and CDR2 as SYDVKM. The CDR3 is 15 residues long. The ends were cut back, 5 bases at V and 0 bases at J, with 11 bases in the middle. CDR3 sequence reads: CASSSPGDSNQPQHF. For the CDR3, the DNA is TGTGCCAGCAGTAGCCCGGGGGATAGCAATCAGCCCCAGCATTTT.

This clone was observed a few times. Additional DNA sequences in this sample encode the identical CDR3. The J gene is TRBJ2-3, the V gene TRBV18, with 14 bases aligning to TRBD2. With 3 bases clipped from V and 5 bases from J, the junction kept 1 base outside the gene matches. Germline CDR1 KGHSH, CDR2 LQKENI. The CDR3 is made up of 15 amino acids. This CDR3 reads CASSPGTSGRDTQYF. In nucleotides, the CDR3 is TGTGCCAGCTCACCCGGGACTAGCGGGAGAGATACGCAGTATTTT. Variable domain in full (rest from reference TRBV18 and TRBJ2-3): NAGVMQNPRHLVRRRGQEARLRCSPMKGHSHVYWYRQLPEEGLKFMVYLQKENIIDESGMPKERFSAEFPKEGPSILRIQQVVRGDSAAYFCASSPGTSGRDTQYFGPGTRLTVL.

This clone was observed a handful of times. The chain recombines TRBV28 with TRBJ1-5; TRBD1 matches 7 bases. Germline loops: CDR1 MDHEN, CDR2 SYDVKM. The CDR3 is 14 amino acids. Trimming removed 2 bases from V and 6 bases from J; junction bases left unmatched: 4. Here the CDR3 reads CASSLEGAIQPQHF. The CDR3, as DNA: TGTGCCAGCAGTTTAGAGGGGGCCATTCAGCCCCAGCATTTT.

The rearrangement links TRBV7-9 to TRBJ1-2; TRBD1 might be the D (5 bases). Per germline, CDR1 SEHNR and CDR2 FQNEAQ (reference sequence). Trimming shortened V by 0 bases and J by 3 bases, and 8 bases separated the two germline ends. The CDR3 contains 14 residues. CDR3 amino acids: CASSLAQGDYGYTF. CDR3 coding DNA: TGTGCCAGCAGCTTAGCGCAGGGCGACTATGGCTACACCTTC.

This clone showed up just a few times. The chain carries TRBV5-4 and TRBJ2-1, with 13 bases aligning to TRBD2. CDR1 and CDR2 (germline): SGHNT, YYREEE (reference sequence). The CDR3 spans 16 residues. Trimming removed 7 bases from V and 4 bases from J; junction bases left unmatched: 8. This CDR3 is CASRTSGRRGYNEQFF. The CDR3 bases are TGTGCCAGCCGGACTAGCGGGAGAAGGGGATACAATGAGCAGTTCTTC.

V usage is TRBV30 and J usage is TRBJ1-5; D is unresolved. The germline V and J ends were trimmed by 0 bases and 0 bases, with 6 bases remaining between them. The CDR3 extends over 14 amino acids. Germline values: CDR1 GTSNPN, CDR2 SVGIG (reference sequence). DNA of the CDR3: TGTGCCTGGAGTGTACGGGGTAGCAATCAGCCCCAGCATTTT. It is translated as CAWSVRGSNQPQHF.

This clone was seen a few times. This chain joins TRBV6-5 and TRBJ2-5; 10 bases agree with TRBD1. Trimming removed 4 bases from V and 4 bases from J; junction bases left unmatched: 6. The CDR3 covers 15 residues. Germline values: CDR1 MNHEY, CDR2 SVGAGI. CDR3 residues: CASSSTGGTRETQYF. CDR3 nucleotides: TGTGCCAGCAGTTCGACAGGGGGCACGAGAGAGACCCAGTACTTC.